The rows below give T cell receptor beta chains drawn from one sample of a study of T-cell memory formation after mild COVID-19. Via MiXCR, TCRdb re-called the 5' RACE reads, giving one row per CDR3 protein. The data contain roughly 190,000 distinct CDR3 sequences, approximately 30% of them singletons. What was sequenced was PBMCs or a T cell subset sorted from them (not recorded which). The receptors derive from an adult woman who had mild COVID-19 (a few samples of this study predate the infection). Cell type and time point are not known. CDR3s include the opening cysteine and the closing phenylalanine or tryptophan. A D gene is named only where the DNA matches it firmly. The size of a clone is reported for some rows only, either as once, few or many, or as a class for expanded clones.

>few|TRBV27|TRBJ1-1|TRBD1
TGTGCCAGCAGTTTATTACAAGGAGGACAGGCCAGGGCTGTCACTGAAGCTTTCTTT
CASSLLQGGQARAVTEAFF
>.|TRBV9|TRBJ2-1|TRBD1
TGTGCCAGCAGCGTACGGGACAGGGGATACAATGAGCAGTTCTTC
CASSVRDRGYNEQFF
>few|TRBV20-1|TRBJ2-7|.
TGCAGTGCCCCCGGGGCGGGGGCCTTCTACGAGCAGTACTTC
CSAPGAGAFYEQYF
>.|TRBV7-2|TRBJ2-6|TRBD1
TGTGCCAGCATAGAGCTCGGGACAGGGGCTTTCTCTGGGGCCAACGTCCTGACTTTC
CASIELGTGAFSGANVLTF
>.|TRBV4-1|TRBJ2-7|TRBD1
TGCGCCAGCAGCCAAGATGATGGGACAGGGGCTTACGAGCAGTACTTC
CASSQDDGTGAYEQYF
>.|TRBV20-1|TRBJ2-5|TRBD2
TGCAGTGCTAGAGATCACACTAGCGGGGCTCTTTGGTACCAAGAGACCCAGTACTTC
CSARDHTSGALWYQETQYF
>few|TRBV4-2|TRBJ2-2|TRBD2
TGTGCCAGCAGCCAAGATGTCGGGGGGACGAACACCGGGGAGCTGTTTTTT
CASSQDVGGTNTGELFF
>.|TRBV7-2|TRBJ2-7|TRBD1
TGTGCCAGCAGCCGTCCCGGGACAGCCTCCTACGAGCAGTACTTC
CASSRPGTASYEQYF
>.|TRBV12-3/TRBV12-4|TRBJ1-2|TRBD1
TGTGCCAGCAGTAGGACAGGCCCCTATGGCTACACCTTC
CASSRTGPYGYTF
>once|TRBV5-6|TRBJ2-2|.
TGTGCCAGCAGCTTCGGGGGCCCCACCGGGGAGCTGTTTTTT
CASSFGGPTGELFF
>few|TRBV5-1|TRBJ1-6|.
TGCGCCAGCAGCTTGGCCGGCATACTCACTTCACCCCTCCACTTT
CASSLAGILTSPLHF
>few|TRBV30|TRBJ2-1|.
TGTGCCTGGAGTGTCTTAAGGGGGAAGAGCTCCTACAATGAGCAGTTCTTC
CAWSVLRGKSSYNEQFF
>.|TRBV12-3/TRBV12-4|TRBJ1-1|TRBD1
TGTGCCAGCAGGGGACAGTCCGTTGAAGCTTTCTTT
CASRGQSVEAFF
>few|TRBV5-1|TRBJ2-6|.
TGCGCCAGCAGCCCGCCTTACCCCTCTGGGGCCAACGTCCTGACTTTC
CASSPPYPSGANVLTF
>.|TRBV12-3/TRBV12-4|TRBJ1-1|.
TGTGCCAGCAGTTTAAACGGGGTTGAAGCTTTCTTT
CASSLNGVEAFF
>few|TRBV7-2|TRBJ2-1|.
TGTGCCAGCAGCTCGTTAATCGGGTCAAAGGAGCAGTTCTTC
CASSSLIGSKEQFF
>many|TRBV4-3|TRBJ2-5|.
TGCGCCAGCAGCCAAGGTCTCGCAGAAGAGACCCAGTACTTC
CASSQGLAEETQYF
>few|TRBV5-1|TRBJ2-1|.
TGCGCCAGCAGCTCTCGTAGGGGCAATGAGCAGTTCTTC
CASSSRRGNEQFF
>.|TRBV4-1|TRBJ2-3|TRBD2
TGCGCCAGCAGCCAAGTGGTAGCGGGGCCCCCCACGCAGTATTTT
CASSQVVAGPPTQYF
>.|TRBV29-1|TRBJ2-5|TRBD2
TGCAGCGTTGAACTAGCGGGCCAAGAGACCCAGTACTTC
CSVELAGQETQYF
>.|TRBV6-5|TRBJ2-7|.
TGTGCCAGCAGTTACGGCAGTCAGGAGCAGTACTTC
CASSYGSQEQYF
>.|TRBV3-1|TRBJ2-3|.
TGTGCCAGCAGCCCTGGACATAGCACAGATACGCAGTATTTT
CASSPGHSTDTQYF
>.|TRBV7-8|TRBJ1-5|.
TGTGCCAGCAGCGGCAGCGTTGGGGGCAATCAGCCCCAGCATTTT
CASSGSVGGNQPQHF